This TCR beta chain is drawn from a study of technical replicates of blood from a handful of donors. The protocol was immunoSEQ multiplex PCR, while the TCRdb copy is restricted to in-frame clones and leaves out a portion. The data hold 55,000 to 75,000 clones, with about nine tenths observed a single time. Trimming cost V 0 bases and J 2 bases; bases outside gene matches: 8. Germline lookup yields CDR1 LNHNV and CDR2 YYDKDF (reference sequence). This CDR3 is 18 amino acids long. The material sequenced was PBMCs. This sequence was found in a human donor in good health. Some clones in this sample may be carry-over from other donors' samples. The chain has TRBV15 and TRBJ2-7; 12 bases map to TRBD2. The DNA for the CDR3 is TGTGCCACCAGCAGAGAGCCTGACTCTAGCGGGAGGGCCTACGAGCAGTACTTC. It yields the protein CATSREPDSSGRAYEQYF. Full variable domain (missing parts from reference TRBV15 and TRBJ2-7): DAMVIQNPRYQVTQFGKPVTLSCSQTLNHNVMYWYQQKSSQAPKLLFHYYDKDFNNEADTPDNFQSRRPNTSFCFLDIRSPGLGDTAMYLCATSREPDSSGRAYEQYFGPGTRLTVT.